This is a list of T cell receptor beta chains from one sample in a study of regulatory T cells in long-lasting Graves disease. TCRdb recomputed calls from the multiplex PCR reads with MiXCR, one row per CDR3 protein. Among roughly 360,000 distinct CDR3 sequences listed, approximately 25% were seen once. Material: peripheral blood mononuclear cells (PBMCs), obtained when the disease was refractory, from a patient treated with antithyroid drugs. These receptors were collected from a woman aged 40-49 years with Graves disease. Both conserved end residues are part of each CDR3. D genes are given only for firm matches. Only part of the rows carry a size: once, few, many, or a class if the clone is expanded.

abundance: .; v_gene: TRBV15; d_gene: .; j_gene: TRBJ1-3; CDR3aa: CATSGRTPAGNTIYF; CDR3nt: TGTGCCACCAGCGGAAGGACGCCAGCTGGAAACACCATATATTTT
abundance: .; v_gene: TRBV20-1; d_gene: .; j_gene: TRBJ2-7; CDR3aa: CSAGRDFDYEQYF; CDR3nt: TGCAGTGCTGGAAGGGACTTCGACTACGAGCAGTACTTC
abundance: many; v_gene: TRBV28; d_gene: .; j_gene: TRBJ2-7; CDR3aa: CASSRPPAFSGQYF; CDR3nt: TGTGCCAGCAGTCGCCCGCCCGCTTTTTCAGGGCAGTACTTC
abundance: .; v_gene: TRBV5-1; d_gene: .; j_gene: TRBJ2-3; CDR3aa: CASSLVAERADTQYF; CDR3nt: TGCGCCAGCAGCTTGGTTGCGGAGCGGGCAGATACGCAGTATTTT
abundance: few; v_gene: TRBV13; d_gene: TRBD1; j_gene: TRBJ2-7; CDR3aa: CASRPSGTGVCEQYF; CDR3nt: TGTGCCAGCAGACCCTCCGGGACAGGGGTCTGCGAGCAGTACTTC
abundance: .; v_gene: TRBV5-1; d_gene: .; j_gene: TRBJ1-1; CDR3aa: CASSLGTTQNTEAFF; CDR3nt: TGCGCCAGCAGCTTGGGGACAACCCAGAACACTGAAGCTTTCTTT
abundance: many; v_gene: TRBV7-9; d_gene: .; j_gene: TRBJ2-7; CDR3aa: CASSLVGRGPEQYF; CDR3nt: TGTGCCAGCAGCTTAGTTGGGCGAGGTCCCGAGCAGTACTTC
abundance: .; v_gene: TRBV7-8; d_gene: TRBD2; j_gene: TRBJ2-7; CDR3aa: CASSLRLADAYEQYF; CDR3nt: TGTGCCAGCAGCCTCCGACTAGCGGATGCCTACGAGCAGTACTTC
abundance: many; v_gene: TRBV11-2; d_gene: TRBD1; j_gene: TRBJ1-1; CDR3aa: CASSFEGQIFGAFF; CDR3nt: TGTGCCAGCAGCTTTGAGGGACAGATATTCGGAGCTTTCTTT
abundance: .; v_gene: TRBV9; d_gene: .; j_gene: TRBJ1-1; CDR3aa: CASSVASASDEAFF; CDR3nt: TGTGCCAGCAGCGTAGCGTCAGCCTCCGATGAAGCTTTCTTT
abundance: few; v_gene: TRBV5-4; d_gene: .; j_gene: TRBJ2-7; CDR3aa: CASSPGSLSYEQYF; CDR3nt: TGTGCCAGCAGCCCCGGGAGTCTTTCCTACGAGCAGTACTTC
abundance: once; v_gene: TRBV2; d_gene: TRBD1; j_gene: TRBJ2-7; CDR3aa: CASSHDRDPYEQYF; CDR3nt: TGTGCCAGCTCTCACGACAGGGACCCTTACGAGCAGTACTTC
abundance: many; v_gene: TRBV11-2; d_gene: .; j_gene: TRBJ2-7; CDR3aa: CASSPGSWRGNNYEQYF; CDR3nt: TGTGCCAGCAGCCCAGGCAGCTGGCGGGGAAATAACTACGAGCAGTACTTC
abundance: .; v_gene: TRBV20-1; d_gene: .; j_gene: TRBJ1-5; CDR3aa: CSAGLGPQHF; CDR3nt: TGCAGTGCGGGGCTAGGGCCCCAGCATTTT
abundance: .; v_gene: TRBV27; d_gene: TRBD2; j_gene: TRBJ2-2; CDR3aa: CASSPGRGLAGVGITGELFF; CDR3nt: TGTGCCAGCAGTCCCGGTCGAGGACTAGCGGGAGTCGGGATCACCGGGGAGCTGTTTTTT
abundance: few; v_gene: TRBV6-1; d_gene: .; j_gene: TRBJ2-1; CDR3aa: CASSDSNEQFF; CDR3nt: TGTGCCAGCAGTGACTCCAATGAGCAGTTCTTC
abundance: many; v_gene: TRBV5-1; d_gene: .; j_gene: TRBJ2-7; CDR3aa: CALPLRLFRLTYEQYF; CDR3nt: TGCGCCTTACCTTTAAGGTTGTTTCGTCTAACCTACGAGCAGTACTTC
abundance: .; v_gene: TRBV7-9; d_gene: TRBD1; j_gene: TRBJ1-6; CDR3aa: CASTTTGGLSPLHF; CDR3nt: TGTGCCAGCACCACGACAGGGGGCCTTTCACCCCTCCACTTT
abundance: many; v_gene: TRBV28; d_gene: .; j_gene: TRBJ1-4; CDR3aa: CASSSTGLIGEKLFF; CDR3nt: TGTGCCAGCAGTTCGACAGGACTGATTGGTGAAAAACTGTTTTTT
abundance: many; v_gene: TRBV28; d_gene: .; j_gene: TRBJ2-1; CDR3aa: CASSFRSYNEQFF; CDR3nt: TGTGCCAGCAGTTTCCGCTCCTACAATGAGCAGTTCTTC
abundance: once; v_gene: TRBV2; d_gene: .; j_gene: TRBJ2-7; CDR3aa: CASKEEPSYEQYF; CDR3nt: TGTGCCAGCAAAGAGGAACCCTCCTACGAGCAGTACTTC
abundance: many; v_gene: TRBV11-2; d_gene: TRBD1; j_gene: TRBJ1-1; CDR3aa: CASSLARTGDTEAFF; CDR3nt: TGTGCCAGCAGCTTAGCACGGACAGGAGACACTGAAGCTTTCTTT
abundance: few; v_gene: TRBV5-1; d_gene: .; j_gene: TRBJ2-7; CDR3aa: CASSHPGRGVYEQYF; CDR3nt: TGCGCCAGCAGCCATCCGGGAAGAGGTGTATACGAGCAGTACTTC
abundance: .; v_gene: TRBV4-1; d_gene: .; j_gene: TRBJ1-5; CDR3aa: CASSQGGHQQPQHF; CDR3nt: TGTGCCAGCAGCCAAGGAGGACACCAACAGCCCCAGCATTTT
abundance: .; v_gene: TRBV6-2/TRBV6-3; d_gene: TRBD2; j_gene: TRBJ2-3; CDR3aa: CASSGLAGWDTQYF; CDR3nt: TGTGCCAGCAGCGGGCTAGCGGGATGGGATACGCAGTATTTT
abundance: many; v_gene: TRBV25-1; d_gene: .; j_gene: TRBJ1-6; CDR3aa: CASSEGDSYNSPLHF; CDR3nt: TGTGCCAGCAGTGAAGGGGATTCCTATAATTCACCCCTCCACTTT